One sample yielded the 6 T cell receptor beta chains listed below, sequenced in a study of molecular identifiers for immune sequencing clone quantification. TCRdb re-analysed the PCR reads in MiXCR, keeping a single row per CDR3 protein. The table lists 490,000 or so distinct CDR3 sequences, 20% to 25% of them singletons. Sample: naive CD8+ T cells from blood, with Jurkat cell RNA spiked in. Subset of the sample: FACS-sorted CD8+CD4-CCR7+CD45RA+ naive T cells. The source of these receptors is a human donor in good health. Some libraries in this study had Jurkat cell RNA spiked in.

This clonotype was observed many times. The chain employs TRBV29-1 and TRBJ2-3; D gene ambiguous. The germline V gene has CDR1 SQVTM and CDR2 ANQGSEA. V was clipped by 5 bases and J by 2 bases, with 8 bases between them. The CDR3 has 12 residues. The CDR3 DNA reads TGCAGCGTTAGAATGACCACAGATACGCAGTATTTT. Its protein product is CSVRMTTDTQYF.

This clonotype came up a few times. This chain links TRBV20-1 with TRBJ2-2; TRBD2 is a possible D gene (6 bases). Trimming left V 1 base short and J 5 bases short, with 14 bases between. The length of the CDR3 is 15 residues. Germline-derived CDR1 and CDR2 are DFQATT and SNEGSKA (reference sequence). CDR3 protein: CSARAVRDETGELFF. The CDR3 coding sequence is TGCAGTGCTAGAGCTGTGCGGGACGAAACCGGGGAGCTGTTTTTT.

This clonotype was counted at least ten times. The chain combines TRBV7-9 with TRBJ2-2; TRBD2 is a possible D gene (5 bases). Germline assignment: CDR1 SEHNR and CDR2 FQNEAQ (reference sequence). The germline V and J ends were trimmed by 4 bases and 4 bases, with 16 bases remaining between them. The CDR3 loop spans 16 amino acids. CDR3 region: CASSSAKTRGTGELFF. As DNA, the CDR3 is TGTGCCAGCAGCTCCGCAAAAACCCGGGGCACCGGGGAGCTGTTTTTT. The full variable domain, in which reference TRBV7-9 and TRBJ2-2 provide the parts outside the CDR3, is DTGVSQNPRHKITKRGQNVTFRCDPISEHNRLYWYRQTLGQGPEFLTYFQNEAQLEKSRLLSDRFSAERPKGSFSTLEIQRTEQGDSAMYLCASSSAKTRGTGELFFGEGSRLTVL.

This chain uses TRBV20-1 with TRBJ2-7; 8 bases fit TRBD1. CDR1 is DFQATT and CDR2 is SNEGSKA in the germline V gene (reference sequence). This CDR3 contains 15 residues. J lost 2 bases, V lost 3 bases, and 9 bases had no gene match. CDR3 amino acids: CSASHPGQATYEQYF. In DNA, the CDR3 is TGCAGTGCTAGTCATCCGGGACAGGCGACCTACGAGCAGTACTTC.

The V and J genes are TRBV5-3 and TRBJ2-5; 7 nucleotides agree with TRBD1. TRBV5-3 is annotated as an ORF whose role is uncertain. The V and J ends lost 1 base and 1 base, in that order; junction bases with no gene match: 4. The CDR3 is 15 residues long. CDR3 sequence: CARSLYRDSQETQYF. CDR3 in DNA: TGTGCCAGAAGCTTGTATCGGGACAGCCAAGAGACCCAGTACTTC.

This clonotype was found a few times. It is likely a read error, because the conserved phenylalanine at the end of the CDR3 is missing. V and J are TRBV29-1 and TRBJ1-1; 8 positions match TRBD1. Trimming at V came to 5 bases and at J to 5 bases, leaving 7 bases not matched to a gene. Per germline, CDR1 SQVTM and CDR2 ANQGSEA. The CDR3 runs to 13 residues. The CDR3 here is CSVLQGAGTEAFL. The CDR3 DNA follows: TGCAGCGTTCTTCAGGGGGCGGGTACTGAAGCTTTCCTT.